The 30 T cell receptor beta chains in this list originate from one sample, sequenced in a study of blood T cell repertoires in COVID-19. The data were produced by immunoSEQ multiplex PCR, yet TCRdb's version contains in-frame clones alone and is incomplete. This table has approximately 120,000 clones, approximately 74% appearing once. Sequencing input: peripheral blood. These receptor sequences come from a man aged 60 to 75 with acute or convalescent COVID-19.

The CDR3 here is CASSVRLAGNTGELFF. In DNA, the CDR3 is TGTGCCAGCAGTGTCCGCCTAGCGGGTAACACCGGGGAGCTGTTTTTT. The chain employs TRBV27 and TRBJ2-2, with 8 positions matching TRBD2. V lost 5 bases to trimming and J lost 2 bases; unmatched junction nucleotides: 7. Germline V gene data show CDR1 as MNHEY and CDR2 as SMNVEV (reference sequence). The CDR3 runs 16 residues.

This sequence joins TRBV10-1 and TRBJ2-1, with 9 bases identical to TRBD2. V lost 4 bases, J lost 6 bases, and 13 bases stayed unmatched. The CDR3 is 17 amino acids. Germline V gene sequence: CDR1 WNHNN, CDR2 SYGVQD (reference sequence). The CDR3 reads CASSVGERGVLCNEQFF. Here the CDR3 DNA reads TGCGCCAGCAGTGTGGGAGAGCGGGGGGTGTTGTGCAATGAGCAGTTCTTC.

This rearrangement joins TRBV27 to TRBJ1-5, with TRBD1 matching 8 bases. Germline lookup yields CDR1 MNHEY and CDR2 SMNVEV (reference sequence). V lost 6 bases and J lost 7; bases outside the gene matches: 11. This CDR3 contains 15 residues. In DNA, the CDR3 is TGTGCCAGCAGCCCGACAGGGGCCCTAATCCAGCCCCAGCATTTT. Translating gives CASSPTGALIQPQHF.

CDR3 nucleotide sequence: TGTGCCAGCAGTGGGGGACAGGGAATTCTTGGCTACACCTTC. Translation: CASSGGQGILGYTF. The chain uses TRBV2 and TRBJ1-2; 9 nucleotides agree with TRBD1. The CDR3 length is 14 residues. CDR1 SNHLY and CDR2 FYNNEI come from the germline V gene. Trimming took 4 bases from V and 7 from J; bases not matched to a gene: 7.

This sequence joins TRBV30 and TRBJ1-1, with D possibly being TRBD1 (6 bases). Per the germline V gene, CDR1 is GTSNPN and CDR2 is SVGIG (reference sequence). The CDR3 loop spans 13 amino acids. V gave up 8 bases and J gave up 4 bases, with 17 bases separating them. The CDR3 DNA reads as TGTGCCAGTAGAAGACAGGACGGCACTGAAGCTTTCTTT. Protein: CASRRQDGTEAFF.

V usage is TRBV27 and J usage is TRBJ2-3, with D tentatively TRBD1 (6 bases). This CDR3 contains 13 residues. Germline CDR1 reads MNHEY; CDR2 reads SMNVEV (reference sequence). Trimming removed 10 bases from V and 0 bases from J, with 11 bases in between. The DNA for the CDR3 is TGTGCCACCCGACAGGCTAGCACAGATACGCAGTATTTT. It specifies CATRQASTDTQYF.

The chain is built from TRBV30 and TRBJ2-1, with TRBD2 matching over 11 bases. This CDR3 is built from 16 residues. The V and J ends lost 3 bases and 4 bases, in that order; junction bases with no gene match: 8. Per the germline V gene, CDR1 is GTSNPN and CDR2 is SVGIG (reference sequence). CDR3 sequence: CAWSGEGLAGYNEQFF. Here the CDR3 DNA reads TGTGCCTGGAGCGGGGAAGGACTAGCGGGTTACAATGAGCAGTTCTTC.

This clone was seen only a few times. The rearrangement uses TRBV4-2 and TRBJ1-6; 12 bases align to TRBD1. The CDR3 runs to 20 residues. Germline values: CDR1 LGHNA, CDR2 YNFKEQ. The junction had 7 bases not matched to a gene; V was cut back by 0 bases and J by 1 base. The CDR3 is CASSQEPGQGAQSYNSPLHF. The CDR3 nucleotides read TGTGCCAGCAGCCAAGAACCGGGACAGGGGGCTCAGTCCTATAATTCACCCCTCCACTTT.

J is TRBJ1-6 and V is TRBV14; D gene ambiguous. The V end was cut by 1 base, the J end by 9 bases, with 10 bases between. The CDR3 sequence is 14 residues long. Germline values: CDR1 SGHDN, CDR2 FVKESK. In DNA form, the CDR3 reads TGTGCCAGCAGCCAAGGTGGAGGGCCTTCACCCCTCCACTTT. Protein product: CASSQGGGPSPLHF.

This chain connects TRBV25-1 to TRBJ1-3, with a tentative D call TRBD1 (5 bases). Looked up from germline, CDR1 is MGHDK and CDR2 is SYGVNS. V was shortened by 2 bases and J by 2 bases, with 7 bases between the two germline ends. This CDR3 has 14 residues. The CDR3 region has the DNA TGTGCCAGCAGTGAAAAGGGGACTGGAAACACCATATATTTT. Amino acid sequence: CASSEKGTGNTIYF.

This clone was recorded a few times. This chain uses TRBV24-1 with TRBJ1-6; 8 bases align to TRBD1. V was pared by 12 bases and J by 7 bases, with 16 bases of the junction left unmatched. The V gene's germline CDR1 is KGHDR and CDR2 SFDVKD. The CDR3 consists of 16 residues. In DNA form, the CDR3 reads TGTGCCTCTTGGGGGGTACAGACAGGGGAGAATTCACCCCTCCACTTT. Protein product: CASWGVQTGENSPLHF.

V and J are TRBV2 and TRBJ2-7; unclear D gene. Trimming removed 6 bases at V and 6 bases at J, with 12 bases between. The germline V gene has CDR1 SNHLY and CDR2 FYNNEI. This CDR3 region has 12 residues. The chain's CDR3 is CASSRVPVEQYF. The CDR3 bases are TGTGCCAGCAGCCGGGTCCCGGTCGAGCAGTACTTC. The whole variable domain, filled in from reference TRBV2 and TRBJ2-7, reads EPEVTQTPSHQVTQMGQEVILRCVPISNHLYFYWYRQILGQKVEFLVSFYNNEISEKSEIFDDQFSVERPDGSNFTLKIRSTKLEDSAMYFCASSRVPVEQYFGPGTRLTVT.

The J gene is TRBJ2-1, the V gene TRBV6-5, with 9 bases matching TRBD2. With 9 bases clipped from V and 8 bases from J, the junction kept 14 bases outside the gene matches. The CDR3 spans 15 residues. The germline CDR1 and CDR2 sequences are MNHEY and SVGAGI. CDR3 protein: CASRGGSGSLDEQFF. The CDR3 region has the DNA TGTGCCAGTCGGGGTGGTAGCGGGAGTTTGGATGAGCAGTTCTTC.

This sequence joins TRBV7-2 and TRBJ2-7, with TRBD2 matching over 12 bases. Germline assignment: CDR1 SGHTA and CDR2 FQGNSA. The J segment lost 3 bases and the V segment lost 1 base, leaving 7 bases of the junction unmatched. The CDR3 is 17 amino acids. CDR3 amino acids: CASSLGLAGETGYEQYF. CDR3 DNA: TGTGCCAGCAGCTTAGGACTAGCGGGAGAGACGGGCTACGAGCAGTACTTC.

The chain carries TRBV10-3 and TRBJ1-4, with D perhaps matching TRBD1 (5 bases). This CDR3 region has 14 residues. Germline V lookup: CDR1 ENHRY, CDR2 SYGVKD. Deletions cut 10 bases from V and 5 bases from J, with 17 bases between. CDR3 loop: CATGSGGGNEKLFF. DNA for the CDR3: TGTGCCACCGGATCTGGGGGGGGGAATGAAAAACTGTTTTTT.

The rearrangement joins TRBV30 to TRBJ2-5, with TRBD1 as a possible D gene (5 bases). Looked up from germline, CDR1 is GTSNPN and CDR2 is SVGIG (reference sequence). V lost 2 bases and J 2 bases, leaving 12 bases between the germline ends. This CDR3 region has 14 residues. CDR3 DNA sequence: TGTGCCTGGAGTTTTAAGGGGTTTCAAGAGACCCAGTACTTC. This sequence encodes CAWSFKGFQETQYF.

The gene calls are TRBV5-1 and TRBJ1-6, with 9 bases identical to TRBD1. Per the germline V gene, CDR1 is SGHRS and CDR2 is YFSETQ. V lost 0 bases and J lost 7; bases outside the gene matches: 8. The CDR3 runs 17 residues. Written as DNA, the CDR3 is TGCGCCAGCAGCTTGGTGGACAGGGGACATGAGAATTCACCCCTCCACTTT. It yields the protein CASSLVDRGHENSPLHF. The full variable domain, completed using reference TRBV5-1 and TRBJ1-6, is KAGVTQTPRYLIKTRGQQVTLSCSPISGHRSVSWYQQTPGQGLQFLFEYFSETQRNKGNFPGRFSGRQFSNSRSEMNVSTLELGDSALYLCASSLVDRGHENSPLHFGNGTRLTVT.

The chain carries TRBV5-1 and TRBJ2-5; maybe TRBD2 (5 bases). Looked up from germline, CDR1 is SGHRS and CDR2 is YFSETQ. The length of the CDR3 is 15 residues. Trimming pared 0 bases from V and 2 bases from J, leaving 11 bases between. DNA of the CDR3: TGCGCCAGCAGCTTGGGCCGGGGTGGGCAAGAGACCCAGTACTTC. Its protein is CASSLGRGGQETQYF. Based on the CDR3 plus reference TRBV5-1 and TRBJ2-5, the full variable domain is KAGVTQTPRYLIKTRGQQVTLSCSPISGHRSVSWYQQTPGQGLQFLFEYFSETQRNKGNFPGRFSGRQFSNSRSEMNVSTLELGDSALYLCASSLGRGGQETQYFGPGTRLLVL.

This chain joins TRBV6-5 and TRBJ2-7; 10 bases align to TRBD1. CDR3 length: 16 residues. V trimming: 0 bases; J trimming: 2 bases; junction bases outside the gene matches: 4. Germline CDR1 reads MNHEY; CDR2 reads SVGAGI. CDR3 in DNA: TGTGCCAGCAGTTACTCCGGACAGGGGGAAACCTACGAGCAGTACTTC. This translates into CASSYSGQGETYEQYF.

V is TRBV5-1 and J is TRBJ1-6; 8 bases agree with TRBD1. Per germline, CDR1 SGHRS and CDR2 YFSETQ. J was trimmed by 10 bases and V by 0 bases; bases with no gene match: 21. The CDR3 has 20 residues. Here the CDR3 reads CASSLAPGTGLGDMRSPLHF. For the CDR3, the DNA is TGCGCCAGCAGCTTGGCCCCCGGGACAGGACTCGGAGATATGAGATCACCCCTCCACTTT.

The chain employs TRBV27 and TRBJ1-2; D remains unclear. Trimming took off 5 bases at V and 4 bases at J, with 17 bases between the two ends. This CDR3 spans 15 amino acids. CDR1 is MNHEY and CDR2 is SMNVEV in the germline V gene (reference sequence). DNA of the CDR3: TGTGCCAGCAGTGGCTACCCTCCGGAGATCTATGGCTACACCTTC. Its translation is CASSGYPPEIYGYTF.

V gene TRBV7-9 combines with J gene TRBJ2-2, with D possibly being TRBD1 (5 bases). CDR1 is SEHNR, CDR2 FQNEAQ, per germline (reference sequence). This CDR3 is 14 amino acids long. V shed 5 bases and J shed 3 bases, with 10 bases lying between them. The CDR3 bases are TGTGCCAGCAGCGTCGACAGCGACACCGGGGAGCTGTTTTTT. Its protein product is CASSVDSDTGELFF.

This sequence joins TRBV5-1 and TRBJ1-2; 10 nucleotides match TRBD1. The germline gives CDR1 SGHRS, CDR2 YFSETQ. The CDR3 totals 13 residues. With V trimmed by 3 bases and J by 7 bases, 3 bases remained unmatched. CDR3 protein: CASSWTGGSGYTF. The CDR3 region has the DNA TGCGCCAGCAGCTGGACAGGGGGGTCTGGCTACACCTTC.

This chain uses TRBV30 with TRBJ2-7; 7 bases agree with TRBD2. V was pared by 0 bases and J by 0 bases, with 8 bases of the junction left unmatched. The CDR3 runs 16 residues. Germline loops: CDR1 GTSNPN, CDR2 SVGIG (reference sequence). CDR3: CAWSVSLGLSSYEQYF. CDR3 nucleotide sequence: TGTGCCTGGAGTGTATCCTTGGGACTAAGCTCCTACGAGCAGTACTTC.

This clone was observed a few times. The chain couples TRBV7-6 to TRBJ1-1; a weak D match, TRBD1 (6 bases). This CDR3 is 16 amino acids long. V lost 5 bases and J 3 bases, leaving 19 bases between the germline ends. CDR1 and CDR2 from the germline V gene are SGHVS and FNYEAQ. CDR3 in DNA: TGTGCCAGCAGCCTAGAAGGGGGGGGAGGGTACACTGAAGCTTTCTTT. Protein sequence: CASSLEGGGGYTEAFF.

J is TRBJ1-2 and V is TRBV6-5, with 7 bases lining up with TRBD1. With 3 bases clipped from V and 5 bases from J, the junction kept 3 bases outside the gene matches. The CDR3 spans 13 residues. Germline assignment: CDR1 MNHEY and CDR2 SVGAGI. CDR3 region: CASSYLRGYGYTF. The CDR3 region has the DNA TGTGCCAGCAGTTATCTCAGGGGGTATGGCTACACCTTC.

V gene TRBV6-1 combines with J gene TRBJ2-7, with 10 positions matching TRBD2. This CDR3 has 15 amino acids. V shed 1 base and J 7 bases; nucleotides not matched to a gene: 7. The germline V gene has CDR1 MNHNS and CDR2 SASEGT. The CDR3 DNA is TGTGCCAGCAGTGAAGGTGCTAGCGGGAGTTATGAGCAGTACTTC. Its translation is CASSEGASGSYEQYF.

This rearrangement joins TRBV4-1 to TRBJ2-5; D might be TRBD1 (6 bases). The V gene lost 1 base and the J gene lost 5 bases, with 14 bases spanning the gap. CDR1 and CDR2 (germline): MGHRA, YSYEKL. The CDR3 length is 15 residues. In nucleotides, the CDR3 is TGCGCCAGCAGCCAAGGTAACAGGGTGGAGGAGACCCAGTACTTC. Its translation: CASSQGNRVEETQYF.

This clone was detected only a few times. The genes are TRBV4-1 and TRBJ1-1; TRBD1 matches 9 bases. V shed 0 bases and J 9 bases; nucleotides not matched to a gene: 8. Per the germline V gene, CDR1 is MGHRA and CDR2 is YSYEKL. This CDR3 contains 15 residues. CDR3: CASSQEGTGREKAFF. The CDR3 DNA follows: TGCGCCAGCAGCCAAGAAGGGACAGGGAGGGAAAAAGCTTTCTTT.

This clone was counted only a few times. V gene TRBV10-3 combines with J gene TRBJ1-6, with a possible D match to TRBD1 (5 bases). This CDR3 contains 13 residues. Germline CDR1 ENHRY, CDR2 SYGVKD. V was cut by 5 bases and J by 7 bases, with 9 bases left in between. CDR3 region: CAISPDKNSPLHF. As DNA, the CDR3 is TGTGCCATCAGTCCGGACAAGAATTCACCCCTCCACTTT.